These T cell receptor beta chains were read from a single sample in a study of blood T cell repertoires in COVID-19. The assay was immunoSEQ multiplex PCR, and TCRdb's table has in-frame clones only and misses some. The sample has about 230,000 clones; 65% to 90% are singletons. The sample consisted of peripheral blood. Source of these receptors: a woman between 45 and 60 years old with acute or convalescent COVID-19. Both conserved end residues are part of each CDR3. Fields, in order: D gene, clone size, J gene, V gene, CDR3 length, CDR3 protein, CDR3 DNA. The D gene is left open where the match is weak. A row's size may be missing; if present it is once, few, many or a size class.

NA	NA	TRBJ2-5	TRBV5-1	13	CASSAGPQETQYF	TGCGCCAGCAGCGCGGGACCGCAAGAGACCCAGTACTTC
NA	NA	TRBJ1-5	TRBV28	15	CASTSRRGVNQPQHF	TGTGCCAGCACCTCCAGGAGGGGCGTGAATCAGCCCCAGCATTTT
TRBD2	NA	TRBJ2-1	TRBV3-1/TRBV3-2	16	CASSQGLAGGYNEQFF	TGTGCCAGCAGCCAGGGACTAGCGGGGGGTTACAATGAGCAGTTCTTC
TRBD2	NA	TRBJ2-1	TRBV6-2/TRBV6-3	17	CASSYSNLAGRGNEQFF	TGTGCCAGCAGTTACTCGAATCTAGCGGGACGGGGGAATGAGCAGTTCTTC
TRBD1	NA	TRBJ1-1	TRBV28	14	CASRGTGGGTEAFF	TGTGCCAGCAGGGGGACAGGGGGAGGGACTGAAGCTTTCTTT
NA	NA	TRBJ2-1	TRBV19	14	CASRDRSSYNEQFF	TGTGCCAGTAGAGACAGGAGCTCCTACAATGAGCAGTTCTTC
NA	NA	TRBJ2-1	TRBV27	14	CASSLKGTGNEQFF	TGTGCCAGCAGCCTAAAGGGAACAGGCAATGAGCAGTTCTTC
TRBD2	NA	TRBJ2-5	TRBV6-2/TRBV6-3	18	CASSYSATSGGVQETQYF	TGTGCCAGCAGTTACTCAGCCACTAGCGGGGGGGTCCAAGAGACCCAGTACTTC
TRBD2	NA	TRBJ2-3	TRBV6-2/TRBV6-3	17	CASSYLMRGGSTDTQYF	TGTGCCAGCAGTTACCTGATGCGCGGGGGGTCCACAGATACGCAGTATTTT
TRBD1	NA	TRBJ2-6	TRBV3-1/TRBV3-2	18	CASSQGWTGISGANVLTF	TGTGCCAGCAGCCAAGGGTGGACAGGGATCTCTGGGGCCAACGTCCTGACTTTC
TRBD1	NA	TRBJ2-4	TRBV7-9	16	CASSFSGTGAKNIQYF	TGTGCCAGCAGCTTTTCCGGGACAGGGGCCAAAAACATTCAGTACTTC
TRBD1	NA	TRBJ2-2	TRBV28	17	CASSPRLDRGNTGELFF	TGTGCCAGCAGTCCTCGTCTCGACAGGGGGAACACCGGGGAGCTGTTTTTT
NA	NA	TRBJ1-6	TRBV16	16	CASSSIGREYNSPLHF	TGTGCCAGCAGCAGTATCGGGAGGGAGTATAATTCACCCCTCCACTTT
TRBD2	NA	TRBJ2-5	TRBV10-2	14	CASSLAGKQETQYF	TGCGCCAGCAGCCTAGCGGGGAAACAAGAGACCCAGTACTTC
TRBD2	once	TRBJ2-2	TRBV19	14	CASSRGGTTGELFF	TGTGCCAGTAGTAGGGGGGGAACCACCGGGGAGCTGTTTTTT
TRBD1	NA	TRBJ1-2	TRBV6-6	14	CASSSTGGNYGYTF	TGTGCCAGCAGCTCGACAGGGGGCAACTATGGCTACACCTTC
NA	NA	TRBJ1-6	TRBV3-1/TRBV3-2	14	CASNLRFGNSPLHF	TGTGCCAGCAACCTGCGATTCGGTAATTCACCCCTCCACTTT
TRBD1	NA	TRBJ1-1	TRBV6-6	13	CASRTTGATEAFF	TGTGCCAGCAGAACAACAGGGGCCACTGAAGCTTTCTTT
NA	NA	TRBJ1-5	TRBV18	15	CASSPTVVSNQPQHF	TGTGCCAGCTCACCGACAGTAGTAAGCAATCAGCCCCAGCATTTT
TRBD1	NA	TRBJ1-6	TRBV7-2	14	CASSFSSGGSPLHF	TGTGCCAGCAGCTTTAGCTCAGGGGGGTCACCCCTCCACTTT
TRBD1	NA	TRBJ1-1	TRBV18	16	CASSPNTGAVGTEAFF	TGTGCCAGCTCACCAAATACAGGGGCAGTAGGCACTGAAGCTTTCTTT
TRBD2	NA	TRBJ2-7	TRBV6-1	16	CASSAASGGNSYEQYF	TGTGCCAGCAGTGCGGCTAGCGGGGGGAACTCCTACGAGCAGTACTTC
TRBD1	NA	TRBJ1-5	TRBV6-1	14	CASSEGDSFGSQHF	TGTGCCAGCAGTGAAGGGGACAGTTTCGGGTCCCAGCATTTT
TRBD1	NA	TRBJ1-4	TRBV4-1	16	CASSQGTGGSIEKLFF	TGCGCCAGCAGCCAAGGGACAGGAGGTAGTATTGAAAAACTGTTTTTT
TRBD1	NA	TRBJ2-2	TRBV7-8	16	CASSSGTGYGTGELFF	TGTGCCAGCAGCTCCGGGACAGGGTATGGCACCGGGGAGCTGTTTTTT
NA	NA	TRBJ2-2	TRBV11-3	14	CASSPGHYTGELFF	TGTGCCAGCAGCCCGGGACACTACACCGGGGAGCTGTTTTTT
NA	NA	TRBJ1-2	TRBV4-1	14	CASSRRPLSDGYTF	TGCGCCAGCAGCCGACGGCCTCTCAGCGATGGCTACACCTTC
TRBD2	NA	TRBJ2-7	TRBV18	17	CASSPTRGGSVNSEQYF	TGTGCCAGCTCACCAACGAGGGGAGGGAGCGTTAATAGCGAGCAGTACTTC
TRBD2	once	TRBJ2-1	TRBV11-3	16	CASSFSTSGLGNEQFF	TGTGCCAGCAGCTTCTCTACTAGCGGGTTAGGGAATGAGCAGTTCTTC
TRBD2	NA	TRBJ2-3	TRBV9	15	CASSFQAGGPDTQYF	TGTGCCAGCAGCTTCCAAGCGGGGGGGCCTGATACGCAGTATTTT
NA	NA	TRBJ1-1	TRBV9	14	CASSLGALGTEAFF	TGTGCCAGCAGCTTGGGGGCTCTGGGCACTGAAGCTTTCTTT
TRBD2	NA	TRBJ2-3	TRBV4-2	18	CASSQDPFSGGSTDTQYF	TGTGCCAGCAGCCAAGACCCCTTTAGCGGGGGAAGCACAGATACGCAGTATTTT
TRBD1	NA	TRBJ1-3	TRBV7-8	18	CASSLASKGQNSGNTIYF	TGTGCCAGCAGCTTAGCGTCTAAGGGACAGAACTCTGGAAACACCATATATTTT
NA	NA	TRBJ1-6	TRBV11-2	15	CASSLIGGTNSPLHF	TGTGCCAGCAGCTTAATCGGGGGGACTAATTCACCCCTCCACTTT
TRBD1	NA	TRBJ2-2	TRBV9	15	CASSVLTGGTGELFF	TGTGCCAGCAGCGTATTAACAGGGGGAACCGGGGAGCTGTTTTTT
TRBD1	NA	TRBJ2-1	TRBV7-9	15	CASSRQGAGYNEQFF	TGTGCCAGCAGCCGACAGGGGGCAGGATACAATGAGCAGTTCTTC
TRBD1	NA	TRBJ1-2	TRBV30	14	CAWSHGSDRWGYTF	TGTGCCTGGAGTCATGGGTCGGACAGGTGGGGCTACACCTTC
NA	NA	TRBJ1-2	TRBV29-1	13	CSVVGGRLYGYTF	TGCAGCGTTGTTGGAGGGCGCCTCTATGGCTACACCTTC
NA	NA	TRBJ2-4	TRBV7-7	16	CASSALGVGAKNIQYF	TGTGCTAGCAGCGCGCTAGGGGTAGGTGCCAAAAACATTCAGTACTTC
NA	NA	TRBJ1-5	TRBV15	15	CATSKRRDLIQPQHF	TGTGCCACCAGCAAAAGGAGGGACCTAATTCAGCCCCAGCATTTT
NA	NA	TRBJ1-2	TRBV7-8	11	CASSSQGGYTF	TGTGCCAGCAGCTCTCAGGGTGGCTACACCTTC
NA	NA	TRBJ1-1	TRBV4-3	15	CASSLEKRGTSEAFF	TGCGCCAGCAGCCTTGAAAAAAGGGGGACGAGTGAAGCTTTCTTT
TRBD2	NA	TRBJ2-1	TRBV9	14	CASSGTSGVNEQFF	TGTGCCAGCAGCGGGACTAGCGGGGTGAATGAGCAGTTCTTC
NA	once	TRBJ1-5	TRBV9	14	CASSGGGPGQPQHF	TGTGCCAGCAGCGGAGGGGGACCTGGGCAGCCCCAGCATTTT
NA	NA	TRBJ2-1	TRBV15	14	CATSRDTGINEQFF	TGTGCCACCAGCAGAGATACGGGGATTAATGAGCAGTTCTTC
NA	NA	TRBJ2-1	TRBV2	13	CASSESEYNEQFF	TGTGCCAGCAGTGAATCGGAGTACAATGAGCAGTTCTTC
NA	NA	TRBJ2-2	TRBV27	14	CASSLDFNTGELFF	TGTGCCAGCAGTTTAGACTTCAACACCGGGGAGCTGTTTTTT
NA	NA	TRBJ1-6	TRBV27	16	CASSLRSIPNNSPLHF	TGTGCCAGCAGTTTAAGATCCATCCCTAATAATTCACCCCTCCACTTT
TRBD1	NA	TRBJ2-6	TRBV2	19	CASSPWPGQGVTGANVLTF	TGTGCCAGCAGCCCTTGGCCGGGACAGGGGGTAACTGGGGCCAACGTCCTGACTTTC
TRBD1	NA	TRBJ1-2	TRBV2	18	CASSEAPSRGQGLYGYTF	TGTGCCAGCAGTGAAGCCCCTTCGAGGGGGCAGGGCCTCTATGGCTACACCTTC
NA	few	TRBJ1-1	TRBV6-4	13	CASSARGDTEAFF	TGTGCCAGCAGTGCCCGGGGGGACACTGAAGCTTTCTTT
NA	few	TRBJ1-3	TRBV15	15	CATSRDRGTGNTIYF	TGTGCCACCAGCAGAGATCGGGGGACCGGAAACACCATATATTTT
TRBD1	NA	TRBJ1-2	TRBV6-5	14	CASSYLQGAGGYTF	TGTGCCAGCAGTTACCTCCAGGGGGCCGGTGGCTACACCTTC
NA	NA	TRBJ2-1	TRBV6-2/TRBV6-3	15	CASSYAPSAYNEQFF	TGTGCCAGCAGTTACGCGCCTAGCGCCTACAATGAGCAGTTCTTC
TRBD1	NA	TRBJ1-4	TRBV5-5	16	CASSFLSGGWNEKLFF	TGTGCCAGCAGCTTCCTCTCAGGGGGCTGGAATGAAAAACTGTTTTTT